The clone carrying this TCR beta chain was detected only a few times. Its antigen remains unknown. The sample belongs to a study of T cells in Graves' hyperthyroidism and ophthalmopathy. Study results and limitations: Blood also showed most of the thyroid clonotypes that were expanded above 0.001.

RNA transcripts gave rise to amplified TCR beta CDR3 regions. TCR CDR3 regions were first amplified by RT-PCR with HTBI primers. TCRdb re-analysed the multiplex PCR reads in MiXCR, keeping a single row per CDR3 protein. The sample includes fewer than 900,000 distinct CDR3 sequences, roughly 20% of them seen just once. The germline V gene has CDR1 SGHRS and CDR2 YFSETQ. The V and J ends lost 3 bases and 5 bases respectively, with 15 bases between them. This CDR3 is 15 amino acids long. The study based diagnoses on clinical symptoms, serum thyroxine and TRAb, thyroid ultrasound and orbital computed tomography. This sample holds PBMCs from roughly 10 ml fresh peripheral blood.

Sequencing was done on a sample of blood. This chain connects TRBV5-1 to TRBJ2-1, with D possibly being TRBD1 (6 bases). The clonotype originates from a woman aged 50 to 65 with Graves' hyperthyroidism that later progressed to Graves' ophthalmopathy. CDR3 region: CASSSTGTPNNEQFF. CDR3 in DNA: TGCGCCAGCAGCTCGACCGGGACACCGAACAATGAGCAGTTCTTC.